These 24 T cell receptor beta chains came from one sample sequenced in a study of shared clonotypes between healthy human individuals. The method was immunoSEQ multiplex PCR; TCRdb's version includes in-frame clones alone and lacks a portion of them. The table lists 550,000 to 650,000 clones, approximately 96% of them singletons. Naive CD8 populations comprised CD45RO-negative cells positively selected for CCR7, excluding terminally differentiated effector memory CD45RA+ cells. Sequenced sample: naive CD8+ T cells sorted from blood. The receptors come from a woman in her twenties or thirties in good health.

The chain is built from TRBV27 and TRBJ2-2, with 11 bases lining up with TRBD2. V lost 4 bases to trimming and J lost 4 bases; unmatched junction nucleotides: 2. CDR1 is MNHEY, CDR2 SMNVEV, per germline (reference sequence). The CDR3 runs to 15 residues. Here the CDR3 reads CASSYGTSGTGELFF. CDR3 DNA sequence: TGTGCCAGCAGTTATGGGACTAGCGGCACCGGGGAGCTGTTTTTT.

The chain links TRBV2 to TRBJ2-7; 8 positions agree with TRBD2. The length of the CDR3 is 17 residues. V lost 1 base and J lost 6; bases outside the gene matches: 14. CDR1 and CDR2 from the germline V gene are SNHLY and FYNNEI. The CDR3 region has the DNA TGTGCCAGCAGTGAAGAACCGGGACTAGTTTTAAGGGGCGAGCAGTACTTC. Protein: CASSEEPGLVLRGEQYF. Full variable domain (outside the CDR3, taken from reference TRBV2 and TRBJ2-7): EPEVTQTPSHQVTQMGQEVILRCVPISNHLYFYWYRQILGQKVEFLVSFYNNEISEKSEIFDDQFSVERPDGSNFTLKIRSTKLEDSAMYFCASSEEPGLVLRGEQYFGPGTRLTVT.

The J gene is TRBJ2-1, the V gene TRBV5-6; 11 bases line up with TRBD1. The CDR3 contains 15 residues. Germline V gives CDR1 SGHDT, CDR2 YYEEEE. The V segment lost 2 bases and the J segment 6 bases; nucleotides outside the gene matches: 4. The CDR3 sequence is CASSFGQGASNEQFF. For the CDR3, the DNA is TGTGCCAGCAGCTTCGGACAGGGGGCGTCCAATGAGCAGTTCTTC.

The chain carries TRBV6-5 and TRBJ2-7; 10 bases match TRBD1. The CDR3 is made up of 15 amino acids. With V trimmed by 6 bases and J by 3 bases, 8 bases remained unmatched. CDR1 is MNHEY, CDR2 SVGAGI, per germline. CDR3 amino acids: CASRERDRGFYEQYF. CDR3 sequence (DNA): TGTGCCAGCAGAGAGAGGGACAGGGGTTTCTACGAGCAGTACTTC.

The chain recombines TRBV27 with TRBJ2-7; no reliable D call. V dropped 5 bases and J dropped 0 bases, with 14 bases sitting between them. This CDR3 spans 15 amino acids. Germline V gives CDR1 MNHEY, CDR2 SMNVEV (reference sequence). The CDR3 nucleotides read TGTGCCAGCAGTCCAACCCAGGACCGCTCCTACGAGCAGTACTTC. Translated: CASSPTQDRSYEQYF.

This rearrangement joins TRBV5-1 to TRBJ1-1; D might be TRBD1 (5 bases). From germline, CDR1 is SGHRS and CDR2 YFSETQ. There are 15 residues in the CDR3. Trimming left V 3 bases short and J 1 base short, with 13 bases between. DNA for the CDR3: TGCGCCAGCAGCTCCCGCTCGACAGCGAACACTGAAGCTTTCTTT. This sequence encodes CASSSRSTANTEAFF. Full variable domain (missing parts from reference TRBV5-1 and TRBJ1-1): KAGVTQTPRYLIKTRGQQVTLSCSPISGHRSVSWYQQTPGQGLQFLFEYFSETQRNKGNFPGRFSGRQFSNSRSEMNVSTLELGDSALYLCASSSRSTANTEAFFGQGTRLTVV.

The rearrangement uses TRBV27 and TRBJ2-7, with TRBD2 as a possible D gene (6 bases). From germline, CDR1 is MNHEY and CDR2 SMNVEV (reference sequence). The CDR3 is made up of 14 amino acids. Trimming pared 4 bases from V and 4 bases from J, leaving 14 bases between. In nucleotides, the CDR3 is TGTGCCAGCAGTTCCCGCCAGGGAGGTTACGAGCAGTACTTC. This translates into CASSSRQGGYEQYF.

The chain joins TRBV7-9 to TRBJ1-3, with D hard to call. Germline V gives CDR1 SEHNR, CDR2 FQNEAQ (reference sequence). Trimming stripped 1 base from V and 2 bases from J, with 15 bases between. This CDR3 has 17 residues. Here the CDR3 DNA reads TGTGCCAGCAGCTTAGTCTTGGGTCCGGAGGCTGGAAACACCATATATTTT. Protein product: CASSLVLGPEAGNTIYF.

The J gene is TRBJ2-1, the V gene TRBV7-9, with TRBD2 identical over 7 bases. The CDR3 length is 14 residues. Germline trimming cut 6 bases from V and 3 bases from J; bases unmatched to any gene: 5. Looked up from germline, CDR1 is SEHNR and CDR2 is FQNEAQ (reference sequence). CDR3: CASSQWTSYNEQFF. Here the CDR3 DNA reads TGTGCCAGCAGTCAATGGACTAGCTACAATGAGCAGTTCTTC.

This chain connects TRBV7-9 to TRBJ2-5; TRBD1 agrees at 7 bases. CDR3 length: 16 residues. CDR1 and CDR2 (germline): SEHNR, FQNEAQ (reference sequence). J lost 0 bases, V lost 1 base, and 5 bases had no gene match. Here the CDR3 reads CASSLVQGMYQETQYF. The CDR3 bases are TGTGCCAGCAGCTTAGTACAGGGGATGTACCAAGAGACCCAGTACTTC.

The J gene is TRBJ1-3, the V gene TRBV4-1; no definite D call. This CDR3 comprises 13 residues. Germline V lookup: CDR1 MGHRA, CDR2 YSYEKL. Trimming stripped 2 bases from V and 4 bases from J, with 6 bases between. DNA of the CDR3: TGCGCCAGCAGCCAACGACTAGGAAACACCATATATTTT. It specifies CASSQRLGNTIYF.

This chain uses TRBV14 with TRBJ2-2; D is possibly TRBD1 or TRBD2 (5 bases each). Deletions cut 0 bases from V and 6 bases from J, with 17 bases between. The CDR3 sequence is 17 residues long. CDR1 and CDR2 from the germline V gene are SGHDN and FVKESK. The CDR3 loop is CASSQDFRGVVAGELFF. The CDR3 nucleotides are TGTGCCAGCAGCCAAGATTTTCGAGGGGTCGTAGCCGGGGAGCTGTTTTTT.

This chain links TRBV4-1 with TRBJ2-1; tentatively, D is TRBD1 or TRBD2 (6 bases each). In germline, CDR1 is MGHRA, CDR2 YSYEKL. The CDR3 contains 13 residues. V was trimmed by 2 bases and J by 10 bases, leaving 12 bases between them. DNA for the CDR3: TGCGCCAGCAGCCAATTCCGGGGGCTGGAGCAGTTCTTC. Amino acid sequence: CASSQFRGLEQFF.

The V call is TRBV30, the J call TRBJ2-7, with TRBD2 matching 9 bases. This CDR3 is built from 16 residues. From germline, CDR1 is GTSNPN and CDR2 SVGIG (reference sequence). V was pared by 2 bases and J by 4 bases, with 12 bases of the junction left unmatched. As DNA, the CDR3 is TGTGCCTGGAGTCCCATTAGCGGGAGTTCTTCATACGAGCAGTACTTC. Translated: CAWSPISGSSSYEQYF.

V and J are TRBV9 and TRBJ1-3, with D uncertain. The CDR3 consists of 12 residues. CDR1 and CDR2 (germline): SGDLS, YYNGEE. V was trimmed by 3 bases and J by 9 bases, leaving 10 bases between them. The CDR3 coding sequence is TGTGCCAGCAGCGGCCCTGGACCCACCATATATTTT. This gives the protein CASSGPGPTIYF.

The gene calls are TRBV10-2 and TRBJ2-7; D remains ambiguous. V shed 3 bases and J shed 0 bases, with 9 bases lying between them. CDR3 length equals 14 residues. Germline CDR1 and CDR2: WSHSY and SAAADI. This CDR3 is CASSEVSTSYEQYF. CDR3 coding DNA: TGCGCCAGCAGTGAAGTCTCCACCTCCTACGAGCAGTACTTC.

This chain links TRBV7-2 with TRBJ2-7; TRBD1 is a possible D gene (6 bases). V lost 5 bases to trimming and J lost 2 bases, with 10 bases between them. Germline V gives CDR1 SGHTA, CDR2 FQGNSA. This CDR3 contains 13 residues. CDR3 nucleotides: TGTGCCAGCAGCATACAGGGCGCCTACGAGCAGTACTTC. This translates into CASSIQGAYEQYF.

This clone has just one count. The chain recombines TRBV2 with TRBJ2-5; 8 nucleotides match TRBD1. The CDR3 is made up of 13 amino acids. The V gene's germline CDR1 is SNHLY and CDR2 FYNNEI. After removal of 4 bases from V and 5 bases from J, the junction contained 3 bases not matched to a gene. CDR3 loop: CASSAWTGETQYF. The CDR3 DNA follows: TGTGCCAGCAGTGCCTGGACAGGGGAGACCCAGTACTTC.

The gene calls are TRBV6-6 and TRBJ1-5, with a possible D match to TRBD1 (6 bases). Looked up from germline, CDR1 is MNHNY and CDR2 is SVGAGI (reference sequence). Trimming removed 8 bases from V and 0 bases from J, with 14 bases in between. This CDR3 has 15 residues. In DNA, the CDR3 is TGTGCCAGCGAGACAGGTTTTAATAGCAATCAGCCCCAGCATTTT. Encoded protein: CASETGFNSNQPQHF.

The chain employs TRBV5-4 and TRBJ2-1, with 12 bases identical to TRBD2. Germline trimming cut 3 bases from V and 6 bases from J; bases unmatched to any gene: 4. The CDR3 covers 15 residues. The germline gives CDR1 SGHNT, CDR2 YYREEE (reference sequence). The CDR3 sequence is CASSYGLAGSNEQFF. The CDR3 DNA reads TGTGCCAGCAGCTACGGACTAGCGGGGTCCAATGAGCAGTTCTTC. The entire variable domain, with the rest obtained from reference TRBV5-4 and TRBJ2-1, is as follows: ETGVTQSPTHLIKTRGQQVTLRCSSQSGHNTVSWYQQALGQGPQFIFQYYREEENGRGNFPPRFSGLQFPNYSSELNVNALELDDSALYLCASSYGLAGSNEQFFGPGTRLTVL.

This rearrangement joins TRBV27 to TRBJ1-2; 12 nucleotides align to TRBD1. V shed 7 bases and J 7 bases; nucleotides not matched to a gene: 4. Germline assignment: CDR1 MNHEY and CDR2 SMNVEV (reference sequence). This CDR3 has 13 amino acids. The CDR3 loop reads CASTGTGGFGYTF. In nucleotides, the CDR3 is TGTGCCAGCACGGGGACAGGGGGCTTTGGCTACACCTTC.

This chain connects TRBV10-3 to TRBJ2-3; D gene ambiguous. CDR3 length: 13 amino acids. CDR1 is ENHRY and CDR2 is SYGVKD in the germline V gene. The V end lost 6 bases, the J end lost 0 bases, and 7 bases lay between the germline ends. DNA for the CDR3: TGTGCCATCAGCCACTATAGCACAGATACGCAGTATTTT. Translation: CAISHYSTDTQYF.

There are many counts of this clone. V gene TRBV9 combines with J gene TRBJ2-1, with D perhaps TRBD1 (6 bases). The V end lost 0 bases, the J end lost 7 bases, and 14 bases lay between the germline ends. The CDR3 has 15 residues. From germline, CDR1 is SGDLS and CDR2 YYNGEE. The DNA of the CDR3 is TGTGCCAGCAGCGTAGCTTGGGGGCTCACGAATGAGCAGTTCTTC. Its protein product is CASSVAWGLTNEQFF.

This rearrangement joins TRBV2 to TRBJ2-7; the D is unclear. The germline V gene encodes CDR1 SNHLY and CDR2 FYNNEI. V gave up 7 bases and J gave up 3 bases, with 16 bases separating them. The CDR3 is made up of 14 amino acids. CDR3 residues: CASTPGGENYEQYF. The CDR3 nucleotides read TGTGCCAGCACCCCCGGTGGGGAAAACTACGAGCAGTACTTC.